Below, 30 T cell receptor beta chains from the same sample are listed, as sequenced in a study of hypomethylating agent response in myelodysplastic syndrome. Some clones are missing from TCRdb's copy, which holds only in-frame ones; the method was immunoSEQ multiplex PCR. Of several thousand clones in the sample, about 85% were seen once. Here the sequenced sample was bone marrow, taken before or after starting hypomethylating agent treatment for myelodysplastic syndrome (not recorded which). The source of these receptors is a human donor with myelodysplastic syndrome.

This clone showed up just once. V is TRBV2 and J is TRBJ2-1; 7 positions agree with TRBD2. With V trimmed by 4 bases and J by 5 bases, 11 bases remained unmatched. Germline CDR1 reads SNHLY; CDR2 reads FYNNEI. This CDR3 is built from 16 residues. This CDR3 reads CASSAALLAGDNEQFF. CDR3 DNA sequence: TGTGCCAGCAGTGCGGCCCTGTTGGCGGGAGACAATGAGCAGTTCTTC.

The rearrangement joins TRBV5-8 to TRBJ1-2, with TRBD1 as a possible D gene (5 bases). The V and J ends lost 2 bases and 8 bases respectively, with 13 bases between them. Germline loops: CDR1 SGHTS, CDR2 YDEGEE. This CDR3 comprises 13 residues. CDR3 protein: CASSLWSGQGYTF. The DNA of the CDR3 is TGTGCCAGCAGCTTATGGTCAGGGCAAGGCTACACCTTC. The complete variable domain, with remaining parts taken from reference TRBV5-8 and TRBJ1-2, reads EAGVTQSPTHLIKTRGQQATLRCSPISGHTSVYWYQQALGLGLQFLLWYDEGEERNRGNFPPRFSGRQFPNYSSELNVNALELEDSALYLCASSLWSGQGYTFGSGTRLTVV.

This rearrangement joins TRBV7-2 to TRBJ1-2; D uncertain. V lost 2 bases and J 8 bases, leaving 15 bases between the germline ends. The CDR3 extends over 14 amino acids. CDR1 SGHTA and CDR2 FQGNSA come from the germline V gene. The DNA of the CDR3 is TGTGCCAGCAGCTTATGGTCCGAATCGGGCGGCTACACCTTC. It translates to CASSLWSESGGYTF.

The chain has TRBV2 and TRBJ1-6; possibly TRBD1 for D (5 bases). Per germline, CDR1 SNHLY and CDR2 FYNNEI. V lost 3 bases to trimming and J lost 2 bases, with 8 bases between them. CDR3 length equals 15 residues. The CDR3 bases are TGTGCCAGCAGTGAGGGGGGGACCTATAATTCACCCCTCCACTTT. Translation gives CASSEGGTYNSPLHF.

The chain uses TRBV7-2 and TRBJ1-5; 8 nucleotides agree with TRBD1. The germline V gene has CDR1 SGHTA and CDR2 FQGNSA. Trimming cost V 5 bases and J 3 bases; bases outside gene matches: 12. The length of the CDR3 is 17 residues. The CDR3 bases are TGTGCCAGCAGCCCCCAGACTGACAGGGGAGTCAATCAGCCCCAGCATTTT. This sequence encodes CASSPQTDRGVNQPQHF.

This chain connects TRBV11-3 to TRBJ2-5; a weak D match, TRBD2 (5 bases). Judging by the DNA end, TRBJ2-7 fits better; the J call may be wrong. This CDR3 is built from 14 residues. The germline gives CDR1 SGHNT, CDR2 YENEEA. The CDR3 region has the DNA TGTGCCAGCAGCCCCGGGGAAGCCTCCTACGAGCAGTACTTC. This translates into CASSPGEASYEQYF.

This sequence joins TRBV5-1 and TRBJ2-3; 7 bases are a match to TRBD2. There are 14 residues in the CDR3. After removal of 8 bases from V and 2 bases from J, the junction contained 8 bases not matched to a gene. Looked up from germline, CDR1 is SGHRS and CDR2 is YFSETQ. In DNA form, the CDR3 reads TGCGCCAGTAGAAGCGGGACTGCCACAGATACGCAGTATTTT. This codes for CASRSGTATDTQYF. Combining the CDR3 with reference TRBV5-1 and TRBJ2-3 gives the whole variable domain KAGVTQTPRYLIKTRGQQVTLSCSPISGHRSVSWYQQTPGQGLQFLFEYFSETQRNKGNFPGRFSGRQFSNSRSEMNVSTLELGDSALYLCASRSGTATDTQYFGPGTRLTVL.

This clone was counted between two and nine times. The chain combines TRBV5-1 with TRBJ2-7, with 8 bases that match TRBD1. Germline CDR1 SGHRS, CDR2 YFSETQ. J was trimmed by 3 bases and V by 4 bases; bases with no gene match: 9. This CDR3 comprises 15 residues. The DNA for the CDR3 is TGCGCCAGCAGCCTGAGCGGACAGGGCGACTACGAGCAGTACGTC. Translated, it gives CASSLSGQGDYEQYV.

Here the CDR3 DNA reads TGTGCCAGCAGACCCGGGACAGGGAGGTACAATGAGCAGTTCTTC. It translates to CASRPGTGRYNEQFF. J is TRBJ2-1 and V is TRBV6-5; TRBD1 aligns across 9 bases. The V segment lost 6 bases and the J segment 4 bases; nucleotides outside the gene matches: 7. Germline CDR1 MNHEY, CDR2 SVGAGI. The CDR3 sequence is 15 residues long.

V is TRBV7-2 and J is TRBJ2-5; tentative D call: TRBD1 (6 bases). Judging by the DNA end, TRBJ2-7 fits better; the J call may be wrong. The CDR3 runs 16 residues. CDR1 and CDR2 (germline): SGHTA, FQGNSA. The CDR3 loop is CASSRSAGTIGAEQYF. The CDR3 DNA reads TGTGCCAGCAGCCGGTCGGCAGGGACAATCGGGGCCGAGCAGTACTTC.

The chain employs TRBV5-1 and TRBJ2-2; D is possibly TRBD1 (5 bases). From germline, CDR1 is SGHRS and CDR2 YFSETQ. Trimming cost V 0 bases and J 6 bases, with 9 bases left between them. The CDR3 is made up of 14 amino acids. The CDR3, as DNA: TGCGCCAGCAGCTTGGAGGGGAAGGCCGGGGAGCTGTTTTTT. Its translation is CASSLEGKAGELFF.

This chain links TRBV5-5 with TRBJ2-3; D possibly corresponds to TRBD1 (6 bases). From germline, CDR1 is SGHKS and CDR2 YYEKEE (reference sequence). This CDR3 has 15 amino acids. V was clipped by 2 bases and J by 3 bases, with 13 bases between them. The CDR3 protein is CASSFTGTITDTQYF. The CDR3 DNA reads TGTGCCAGCAGCTTTACCGGGACAATTACAGATACGCAGTATTTT.

The gene calls are TRBV19 and TRBJ1-5; D perhaps matches TRBD1 (6 bases). The V gene's germline CDR1 is LNHDA and CDR2 SQIVND (reference sequence). With 6 bases removed from V and 9 bases from J, the gap between germline ends came to 18 bases. The CDR3 covers 14 residues. CDR3 residues: CASSYTGQGRPQHF. The CDR3 bases are TGTGCCAGTAGCTACACAGGGCAGGGGAGGCCCCAGCATTTT.

The chain uses TRBV4-1 and TRBJ1-2, with D perhaps matching TRBD1 (5 bases). The CDR3 is 14 amino acids. Germline V gene sequence: CDR1 MGHRA, CDR2 YSYEKL. The ends were cut back, 1 base at V and 6 bases at J, with 12 bases in the middle. The CDR3 region is CASSQVGGNDGYTF. CDR3 DNA: TGCGCCAGCAGCCAAGTCGGGGGGAACGATGGCTACACCTTC.

This chain uses TRBV6-5 with TRBJ1-4; weak D call: TRBD1 (5 bases). V was trimmed by 4 bases and J by 7 bases, leaving 16 bases between them. This CDR3 has 15 amino acids. CDR1 and CDR2 (germline): MNHEY, SVGAGI. The CDR3 coding sequence is TGTGCCAGCAGTTCCAGGGAGGCAGCGGGTGAAAAACTGTTTTTT. Protein product: CASSSREAAGEKLFF.

The rearrangement joins TRBV2 to TRBJ1-5; D gene ambiguous. V lost 5 bases, J lost 0 bases, and 11 bases lay in between. Per the germline V gene, CDR1 is SNHLY and CDR2 is FYNNEI. CDR3 length: 15 residues. CDR3 nucleotide sequence: TGTGCCAGCAGTTTAACGGAGAATAGCAATCAGCCCCAGCATTTT. Translated: CASSLTENSNQPQHF.

V and J are TRBV10-3 and TRBJ2-5; D ambiguous. The V gene lost 8 bases and the J gene lost 3 bases, with 13 bases spanning the gap. The CDR3 loop spans 13 amino acids. Germline CDR1 is ENHRY and CDR2 is SYGVKD. CDR3 loop: CAIGGPEKETQYF. The CDR3 DNA follows: TGTGCCATCGGCGGTCCAGAAAAAGAGACCCAGTACTTC.

The chain couples TRBV11-2 to TRBJ1-3, with no clear D. CDR3 size: 11 residues. Trimming pared 1 base from V and 10 bases from J, leaving 5 bases between. Germline CDR1 and CDR2: SGHAT and FQNNGV. CDR3 sequence (DNA): TGTGCCAGCAGCTTAGGAGGGACCATATATTTT. Its protein product is CASSLGGTIYF.

This clone was observed a single time. J is TRBJ2-5 and V is TRBV6-5; 8 positions agree with TRBD2. CDR1 is MNHEY, CDR2 SVGAGI, per germline. The V and J ends lost 4 bases and 1 base, in that order; junction bases with no gene match: 8. The CDR3 has 16 residues. The CDR3 DNA is TGTGCCAGCAGTTCCACTAGCGGATTACTCCAAGAGACCCAGTACTTC. This encodes CASSSTSGLLQETQYF.

This rearrangement joins TRBV5-4 to TRBJ2-5; TRBD1 aligns across 9 bases. This CDR3 comprises 15 residues. The germline V gene encodes CDR1 SGHNT and CDR2 YYREEE (reference sequence). V was pared by 0 bases and J by 10 bases, with 10 bases of the junction left unmatched. In DNA form, the CDR3 reads TGTGCCAGCAGCTTGGCCTTGGTGGGACAGGGTAACCAGTACTTC. Translated: CASSLALVGQGNQYF.

This chain joins TRBV7-6 and TRBJ1-6; 9 nucleotides align to TRBD1. V was pared by 5 bases and J by 7 bases, with 9 bases of the junction left unmatched. The CDR3 totals 16 residues. Per germline, CDR1 SGHVS and CDR2 FNYEAQ. DNA of the CDR3: TGTGCCAGCAGCCCGAGAGCCGGACAGGGGAATTCACCCCTCCACTTT. Translation: CASSPRAGQGNSPLHF.

This chain connects TRBV7-9 to TRBJ1-1, with 7 bases fitting TRBD1. Germline V gives CDR1 SEHNR, CDR2 FQNEAQ (reference sequence). After removal of 1 base from V and 1 base from J, the junction contained 3 bases not matched to a gene. The CDR3 has 15 residues. The CDR3 here is CASSLGDRENTEAFF. CDR3 coding DNA: TGTGCCAGCAGCTTAGGCGACAGGGAGAACACTGAAGCTTTCTTT. Full variable domain (missing parts from reference TRBV7-9 and TRBJ1-1): DTGVSQNPRHKITKRGQNVTFRCDPISEHNRLYWYRQTLGQGPEFLTYFQNEAQLEKSRLLSDRFSAERPKGSFSTLEIQRTEQGDSAMYLCASSLGDRENTEAFFGQGTRLTVV.

The rearrangement joins TRBV7-2 to TRBJ1-4; D perhaps matches TRBD1 (5 bases). The CDR3 loop spans 16 amino acids. CDR1 and CDR2 (germline): SGHTA, FQGNSA. The V and J ends lost 5 bases and 7 bases respectively, with 20 bases between them. The CDR3 DNA is TGTGCCAGCAGCGTAGGGGCCTCGGGGTTAGGTGAAAAACTGTTTTTT. Its translation is CASSVGASGLGEKLFF.

V gene TRBV28 combines with J gene TRBJ2-1; 13 bases agree with TRBD2. V gave up 4 bases and J gave up 7 bases; unmatched junction bases: 7. The germline gives CDR1 MDHEN, CDR2 SYDVKM. This CDR3 spans 16 amino acids. CDR3 nucleotides: TGTGCCAGCAGTTGGATAAAACTAGCGGGGGGGAATGAGCAGTTCTTC. Translated: CASSWIKLAGGNEQFF.

The V call is TRBV11-2, the J call TRBJ1-2; D may be TRBD1 (5 bases). Deletions cut 1 base from V and 4 bases from J, with 13 bases between. Looked up from germline, CDR1 is SGHAT and CDR2 is FQNNGV. The CDR3 loop spans 15 amino acids. The DNA for the CDR3 is TGTGCCAGCAGCTTAGTTCCGGGAAGGGGCTATGGCTACACCTTC. Residues: CASSLVPGRGYGYTF.

The chain employs TRBV10-2 and TRBJ1-1, with D hard to call. V gave up 0 bases and J gave up 1 base, with 12 bases separating them. In germline, CDR1 is WSHSY, CDR2 SAAADI. The CDR3 is 16 amino acids. CDR3 bases: TGCGCCAGCAGTGAGTCGCTCGGGGTGCGGAACACTGAAGCTTTCTTT. Amino acid sequence: CASSESLGVRNTEAFF.

The V and J genes are TRBV5-1 and TRBJ1-2, with D possibly TRBD1 on 5 matching bases. In germline, CDR1 is SGHRS, CDR2 YFSETQ. V was shortened by 0 bases and J by 7 bases, with 10 bases between the two germline ends. This CDR3 has 13 residues. Here the CDR3 reads CASSLGGEAGYTF. The CDR3 nucleotides read TGCGCCAGCAGCTTGGGAGGGGAGGCTGGCTACACCTTC.

This rearrangement joins TRBV11-2 to TRBJ2-5; D may be TRBD1 (6 bases). CDR3 length: 17 amino acids. Trimming cost V 1 base and J 9 bases, with 24 bases left between them. Germline values: CDR1 SGHAT, CDR2 FQNNGV. The DNA of the CDR3 is TGTGCCAGCAGCTTAGGATGGGGTAGGGACATCACGGAGTCCCAGTACTTC. Residues: CASSLGWGRDITESQYF.

The chain recombines TRBV19 with TRBJ1-2; 8 bases line up with TRBD1. Germline CDR1 is LNHDA and CDR2 is SQIVND (reference sequence). This CDR3 is 11 amino acids long. V shed 10 bases and J 10 bases; nucleotides not matched to a gene: 8. Written as DNA, the CDR3 is TGTGCCATCACCCAGGGGGCTTACTACACCTTC. Translated: CAITQGAYYTF. The full variable domain, rest sourced from reference TRBV19 and TRBJ1-2, is DGGITQSPKYLFRKEGQNVTLSCEQNLNHDAMYWYRQDPGQGLRLIYYSQIVNDFQKGDIAEGYSVSREKKESFPLTVTSAQKNPTAFYLCAITQGAYYTFGSGTRLTVV.

This clone occurred a few times. This chain joins TRBV27 and TRBJ1-6, with unresolved D. The CDR3 has 13 residues. CDR1 is MNHEY and CDR2 is SMNVEV in the germline V gene (reference sequence). V was pared by 3 bases and J by 8 bases, with 8 bases between. The CDR3 is CASSFSLYSPLHF. The CDR3 nucleotides read TGTGCCAGCAGTTTCTCCCTTTATTCACCCCTCCACTTT.